This T cell receptor beta chain comes out of a study of PD-1 blockade in classical Hodgkin lymphoma. Each of the patients experienced relapse following autologous stem cell transplantation, and their brentuximab vedotin exposure differed. Note on this clone: What it binds is unknown.

General study findings and limits: CD4+ TCR diversity rose significantly by C4D1, and CD8+ TCR diversity did not. Complete responders' baseline diversity resembled that of newly diagnosed patients.

V lost 3 bases and J lost 4, with 10 bases in between. CDR1 and CDR2 (germline): KGHSH, LQKENI. The CDR3 contains 15 residues. The protocol was immunoSEQ multiplex PCR, while the TCRdb copy is restricted to in-frame clones and leaves out a portion. This sample has tens of thousands of clones, with about 92% found just once. The source is a human donor with classical Hodgkin lymphoma. The sample in question was peripheral blood mononuclear cells (PBMCs), obtained at baseline. The V gene is TRBV18, the J gene TRBJ1-6, with TRBD1 as a possible D gene (5 bases). The CDR3 DNA sequence: TGTGCCAGCTCACCCGGGACGGAGTATAATTCACCCCTCCACTTT. This codes for CASSPGTEYNSPLHF. The whole variable domain, filled in from reference TRBV18 and TRBJ1-6, reads NAGVMQNPRHLVRRRGQEARLRCSPMKGHSHVYWYRQLPEEGLKFMVYLQKENIIDESGMPKERFSAEFPKEGPSILRIQQVVRGDSAAYFCASSPGTEYNSPLHFGNGTRLTVT.